What follows is one TCR beta chain and its context. The target antigen is unknown. This entry is derived from a study of OX40 agonist ivuxolimab in advanced cancers. Study as a whole: Partial responses were achieved by three patients: one hepatocellular carcinoma, two cutaneous melanoma.

Study-level points and caveats: Relative to CD4+, CD8+ T cells held more expanded clones on average. With doses of 0.1 to 3.0 mg/kg, CD4+ and CD8+ blood T cells had undergone clonal expansion by week 6.

Some clones are missing from TCRdb's copy, which holds only in-frame ones; the method was immunoSEQ multiplex PCR. This sample yields 65,000 to 75,000 clones, of which 88% are seen a single time; over 0.55% belongs to the top ten. The V gene's germline CDR1 is SGHRS and CDR2 YFSETQ. CDR3 length: 18 residues. V lost 0 bases and J 6 bases, leaving 22 bases between the germline ends. The cohort excluded patients with autoimmune disease history or systemic immunosuppression. The specimen was CD4+ or CD8+ T cells sorted from blood, collected in a trial of the OX40 agonist ivuxolimab. The source of this sequence is an adult with an advanced solid tumor such as melanoma, head and neck, liver or kidney cancer. The chain recombines TRBV5-1 with TRBJ2-1, with no clear D. The CDR3 reads CASSLGLRPPRSVNEQFF. The CDR3 DNA reads TGCGCCAGCAGCTTGGGGCTAAGGCCACCCCGCTCGGTCAATGAGCAGTTCTTC.